Presented here are 15 T cell receptor beta chains from one specimen sequenced in a study of control samples from healthy donors and cancer patients. Generated by immunoSEQ multiplex PCR, the TCRdb table keeps only in-frame clones and is missing some. Seen here are roughly 45,000 clones, about 86% observed once, and the top ten hold over 2.5%. The material sequenced was PBMCs. The receptors here all came from a woman aged 45-59 years with lung cancer.

The rearrangement links TRBV2 to TRBJ1-2; possibly TRBD1 for D (5 bases). This CDR3 contains 12 residues. Germline CDR1 is SNHLY and CDR2 is FYNNEI. The germline V and J ends were trimmed by 7 bases and 1 base, with 7 bases remaining between them. Here the CDR3 reads CASMQGNYGYTF. The CDR3 DNA follows: TGTGCCAGCATGCAGGGTAACTATGGCTACACCTTC.

This clone is judged medium-sized. The CDR3 here is CASSIADRGHRYTF. The CDR3 DNA is TGTGCCAGTAGTATAGCCGACAGGGGGCATCGCTACACCTTC. The chain recombines TRBV19 with TRBJ1-2; 10 nucleotides match TRBD1. Per the germline V gene, CDR1 is LNHDA and CDR2 is SQIVND (reference sequence). J gave up 9 bases and V 1 base, and 5 bases lay outside the gene matches. CDR3 size: 14 residues.

This chain joins TRBV7-2 and TRBJ2-2, with 14 bases lining up with TRBD2. Trimming took 5 bases from V and 2 from J; bases not matched to a gene: 7. Per germline, CDR1 SGHTA and CDR2 FQGNSA. CDR3 length: 18 residues. As DNA, the CDR3 is TGTGCCAGCAGCCTCCGGACTAGCGGGGGGCCTAACACCGGGGAGCTGTTTTTT. Encoded protein: CASSLRTSGGPNTGELFF.

This clone was observed a single time. This chain connects TRBV15 to TRBJ1-5; no clear D. Germline CDR1 and CDR2: LNHNV and YYDKDF (reference sequence). V was clipped by 4 bases and J by 4 bases, with 5 bases between them. The CDR3 runs 12 residues. The CDR3 spells CATSTLNQPQHF. DNA of the CDR3: TGTGCCACCAGCACTTTAAATCAGCCCCAGCATTTT.

DNA for the CDR3: TGCGCCAGCAGCACAGCAGCGGGGATGGGTGAGCAGTTCTTC. Protein sequence: CASSTAAGMGEQFF. This rearrangement joins TRBV5-1 to TRBJ2-1; 7 bases fit TRBD2. The CDR3 spans 14 residues. The junction had 10 bases not matched to a gene; V was cut back by 4 bases and J by 9 bases. CDR1 and CDR2 (germline): SGHRS, YFSETQ.

The chain joins TRBV7-2 to TRBJ1-2; 11 nucleotides agree with TRBD1. From germline, CDR1 is SGHTA and CDR2 FQGNSA. The CDR3 totals 15 residues. V trimming: 1 base; J trimming: 6 bases; junction bases outside the gene matches: 4. This CDR3 reads CASSLGGTGGDGYTF. CDR3 nucleotides: TGTGCCAGCAGCTTAGGGGGGACAGGGGGTGATGGCTACACCTTC.

The rearrangement joins TRBV10-3 to TRBJ1-5, with unresolved D. Germline V gene lookup returns CDR1 ENHRY and CDR2 SYGVKD. V lost 0 bases, J lost 7 bases, and 16 bases lay in between. The CDR3 contains 16 residues. CDR3 region: CAISESKGQSGQPQHF. The CDR3 nucleotides are TGTGCCATCAGTGAGTCGAAAGGCCAATCGGGGCAGCCCCAGCATTTT.

The chain couples TRBV5-1 to TRBJ2-7; 9 bases agree with TRBD1. CDR1 SGHRS and CDR2 YFSETQ come from the germline V gene. Losses at the gene ends were 4 bases for V and 4 bases for J; bases not matched to a gene: 9. The CDR3 contains 15 residues. CDR3 DNA sequence: TGCGCCAGCAGCCCCCAATCCGGGACAGGGTACGAGCAGTACTTC. Translating gives CASSPQSGTGYEQYF.

This clone turned up a few times. The chain recombines TRBV18 with TRBJ1-5; no firm D call. Germline-derived CDR1 and CDR2 are KGHSH and LQKENI. The CDR3 extends over 14 amino acids. The V and J ends lost 3 bases and 1 base respectively, with 7 bases between them. The CDR3 protein is CASSPSGSNQPQHF. CDR3 DNA: TGTGCCAGCTCACCCTCGGGAAGCAATCAGCCCCAGCATTTT.

This sequence joins TRBV7-2 and TRBJ1-3; D unclear. The CDR3 consists of 15 residues. CDR1 is SGHTA, CDR2 FQGNSA, per germline. V shed 0 bases and J shed 0 bases, with 6 bases lying between them. The CDR3 region is CASSLAGISGNTIYF. CDR3 coding DNA: TGTGCCAGCAGCTTAGCTGGTATCTCTGGAAACACCATATATTTT.

This clone occurred a few times. The J gene is TRBJ2-7, the V gene TRBV5-1; 9 nucleotides line up with TRBD1. V lost 4 bases and J lost 6; bases outside the gene matches: 8. Germline V CDR1 and CDR2: SGHRS, YFSETQ. The CDR3 length is 14 residues. As DNA, the CDR3 is TGCGCCAGCAGCCTCGGGACAGGGACGTTCGAGCAGTACTTC. It is translated as CASSLGTGTFEQYF.

The chain recombines TRBV5-1 with TRBJ2-7; the D gene could be TRBD1 or TRBD2 (5 bases each). Germline V CDR1 and CDR2: SGHRS, YFSETQ. The CDR3 totals 14 residues. V was cut by 3 bases and J by 0 bases, with 10 bases left in between. CDR3 protein: CASSSGTFSYEQYF. In nucleotides, the CDR3 is TGCGCCAGCAGCTCCGGGACCTTCTCCTACGAGCAGTACTTC. The entire variable domain, with the rest obtained from reference TRBV5-1 and TRBJ2-7, is as follows: KAGVTQTPRYLIKTRGQQVTLSCSPISGHRSVSWYQQTPGQGLQFLFEYFSETQRNKGNFPGRFSGRQFSNSRSEMNVSTLELGDSALYLCASSSGTFSYEQYFGPGTRLTVT.

The chain uses TRBV7-2 and TRBJ1-2; D may be TRBD1 (5 bases). The CDR3 has 15 residues. Looked up from germline, CDR1 is SGHTA and CDR2 is FQGNSA. The V gene lost 8 bases and the J gene lost 4 bases, with 20 bases spanning the gap. The CDR3, as DNA: TGTGCCAGCGACTTAATCGGGGGGGAGGGCTATGGCTACACCTTC. Its protein is CASDLIGGEGYGYTF.

The chain couples TRBV19 to TRBJ2-6, with a weak D call TRBD1 (5 bases). In germline, CDR1 is LNHDA, CDR2 SQIVND (reference sequence). The CDR3 has 15 residues. The ends were cut back, 3 bases at V and 2 bases at J, with 8 bases in the middle. DNA of the CDR3: TGTGCCAGTAGTATCGGCAGGGCTGGGGCCAACGTCCTGACTTTC. Translating gives CASSIGRAGANVLTF.

This chain links TRBV7-2 with TRBJ1-4, with 10 bases that match TRBD1. V was pared by 5 bases and J by 10 bases, with 13 bases of the junction left unmatched. CDR1 SGHTA and CDR2 FQGNSA come from the germline V gene. This CDR3 region has 16 residues. CDR3 protein: CASSPGRDRGFGKLFF. The CDR3, as DNA: TGTGCCAGCAGCCCCGGTCGGGACAGGGGCTTCGGAAAACTGTTTTTT.